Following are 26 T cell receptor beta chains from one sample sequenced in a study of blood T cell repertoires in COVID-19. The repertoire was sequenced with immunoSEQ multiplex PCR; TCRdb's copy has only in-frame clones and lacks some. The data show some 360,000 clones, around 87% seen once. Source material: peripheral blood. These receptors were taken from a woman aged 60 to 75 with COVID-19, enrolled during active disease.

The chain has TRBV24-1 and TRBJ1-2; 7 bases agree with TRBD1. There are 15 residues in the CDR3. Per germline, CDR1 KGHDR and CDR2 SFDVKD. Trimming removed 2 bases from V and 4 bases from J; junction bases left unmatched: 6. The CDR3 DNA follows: TGTGCCACCAGTGATTCTCGGGACAGCATCTATGGCTACACCTTC. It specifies CATSDSRDSIYGYTF.

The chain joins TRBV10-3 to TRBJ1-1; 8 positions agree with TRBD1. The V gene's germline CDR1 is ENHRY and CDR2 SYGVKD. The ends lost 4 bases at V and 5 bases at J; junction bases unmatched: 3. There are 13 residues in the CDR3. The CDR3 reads CAISVGQGTEAFF. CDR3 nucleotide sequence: TGTGCCATCAGTGTTGGACAGGGTACTGAAGCTTTCTTT.

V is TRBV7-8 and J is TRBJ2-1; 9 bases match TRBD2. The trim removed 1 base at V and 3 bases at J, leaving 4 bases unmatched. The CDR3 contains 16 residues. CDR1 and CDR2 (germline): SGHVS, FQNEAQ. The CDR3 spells CASSLVAGGHYNEQFF. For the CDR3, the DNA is TGTGCCAGCAGCTTAGTGGCGGGGGGGCACTACAATGAGCAGTTCTTC.

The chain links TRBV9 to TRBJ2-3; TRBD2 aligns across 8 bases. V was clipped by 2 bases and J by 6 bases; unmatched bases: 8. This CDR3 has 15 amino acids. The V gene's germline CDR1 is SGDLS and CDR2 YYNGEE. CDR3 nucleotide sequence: TGTGCCAGCAGCGTCGGCGGGGGGACTACCGATACGCAGTATTTT. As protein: CASSVGGGTTDTQYF.

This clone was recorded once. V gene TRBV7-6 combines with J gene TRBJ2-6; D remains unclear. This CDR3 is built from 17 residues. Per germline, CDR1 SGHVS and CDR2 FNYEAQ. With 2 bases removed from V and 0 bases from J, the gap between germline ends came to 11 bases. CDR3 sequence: CASSLYPESSGANVLTF. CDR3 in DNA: TGTGCCAGCAGCTTATACCCGGAGAGCTCTGGGGCCAACGTCCTGACTTTC.

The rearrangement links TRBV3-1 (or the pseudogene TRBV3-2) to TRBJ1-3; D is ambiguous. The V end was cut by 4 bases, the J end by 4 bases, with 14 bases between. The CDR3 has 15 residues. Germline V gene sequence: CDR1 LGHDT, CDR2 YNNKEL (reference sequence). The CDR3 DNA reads TGTGCCAGCAGCCTGTGGAGCCCTCCGGGAAACACCATATATTTT. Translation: CASSLWSPPGNTIYF.

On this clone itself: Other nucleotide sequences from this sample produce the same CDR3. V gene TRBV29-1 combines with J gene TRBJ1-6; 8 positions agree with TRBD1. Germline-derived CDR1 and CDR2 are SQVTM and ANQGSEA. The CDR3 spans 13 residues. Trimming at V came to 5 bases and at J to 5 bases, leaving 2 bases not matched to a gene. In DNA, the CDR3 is TGCAGCGTTAGGACAGGGAATAATTCACCCCTCCACTTT. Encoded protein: CSVRTGNNSPLHF.

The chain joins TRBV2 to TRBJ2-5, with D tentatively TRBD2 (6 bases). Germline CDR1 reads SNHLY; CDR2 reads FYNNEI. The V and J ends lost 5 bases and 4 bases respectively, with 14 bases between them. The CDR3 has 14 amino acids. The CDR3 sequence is CASSRRGATETQYF. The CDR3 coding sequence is TGTGCCAGCAGTAGGAGGGGTGCTACAGAGACCCAGTACTTC.

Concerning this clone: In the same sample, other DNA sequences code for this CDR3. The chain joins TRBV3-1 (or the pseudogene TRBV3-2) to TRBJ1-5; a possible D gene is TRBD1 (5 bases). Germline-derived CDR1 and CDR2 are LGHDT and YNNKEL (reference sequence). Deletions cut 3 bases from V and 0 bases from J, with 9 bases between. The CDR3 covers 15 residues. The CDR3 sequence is CASSQGGYSNQPQHF. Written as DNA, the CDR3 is TGTGCCAGCAGCCAGGGGGGTTATAGCAATCAGCCCCAGCATTTT.

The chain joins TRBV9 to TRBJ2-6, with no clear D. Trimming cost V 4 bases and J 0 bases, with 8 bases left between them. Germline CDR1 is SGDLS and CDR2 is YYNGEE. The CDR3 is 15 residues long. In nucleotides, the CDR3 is TGTGCCAGCAGCCTACCTAGCTCTGGGGCCAACGTCCTGACTTTC. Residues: CASSLPSSGANVLTF.

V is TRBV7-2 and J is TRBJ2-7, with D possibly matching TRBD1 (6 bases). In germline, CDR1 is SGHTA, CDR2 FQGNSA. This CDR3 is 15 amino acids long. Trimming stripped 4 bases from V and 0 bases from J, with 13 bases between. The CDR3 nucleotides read TGTGCCAGCAGCTGGAGCGGACAGCCCTCCTACGAGCAGTACTTC. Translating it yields CASSWSGQPSYEQYF.

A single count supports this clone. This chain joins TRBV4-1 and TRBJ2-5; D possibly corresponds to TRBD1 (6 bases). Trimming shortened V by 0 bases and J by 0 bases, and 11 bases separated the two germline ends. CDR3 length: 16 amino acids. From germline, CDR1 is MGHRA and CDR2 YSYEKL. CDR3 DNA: TGCGCCAGCAGCCAAGAAGGTAGGGGGTACCAAGAGACCCAGTACTTC. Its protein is CASSQEGRGYQETQYF.

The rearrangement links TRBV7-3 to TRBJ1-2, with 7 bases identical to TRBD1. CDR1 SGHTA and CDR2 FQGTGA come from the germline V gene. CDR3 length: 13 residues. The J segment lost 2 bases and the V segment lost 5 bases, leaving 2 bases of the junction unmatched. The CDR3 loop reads CASSQGQNYGYTF. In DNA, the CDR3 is TGTGCCAGCAGCCAGGGACAGAACTATGGCTACACCTTC.

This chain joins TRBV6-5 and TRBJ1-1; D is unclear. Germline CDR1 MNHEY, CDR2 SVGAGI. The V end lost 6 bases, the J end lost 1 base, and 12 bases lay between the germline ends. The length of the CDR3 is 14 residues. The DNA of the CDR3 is TGTGCCAGCAGCACGGCTTGGGCGAACACTGAAGCTTTCTTT. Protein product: CASSTAWANTEAFF.

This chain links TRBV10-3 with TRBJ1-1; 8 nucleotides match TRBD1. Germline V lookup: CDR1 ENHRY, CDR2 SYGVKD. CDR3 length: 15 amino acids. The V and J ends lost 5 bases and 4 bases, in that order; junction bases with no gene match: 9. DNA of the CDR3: TGTGCCATCAGTCTACAGGGGGGGCGTGGCACTGAAGCTTTCTTT. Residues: CAISLQGGRGTEAFF.

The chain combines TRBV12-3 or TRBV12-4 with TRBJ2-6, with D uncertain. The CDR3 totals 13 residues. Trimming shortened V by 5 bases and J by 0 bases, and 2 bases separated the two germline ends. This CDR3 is CASSRSGANVLTF. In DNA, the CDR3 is TGTGCCAGCAGTCGCTCTGGGGCCAACGTCCTGACTTTC.

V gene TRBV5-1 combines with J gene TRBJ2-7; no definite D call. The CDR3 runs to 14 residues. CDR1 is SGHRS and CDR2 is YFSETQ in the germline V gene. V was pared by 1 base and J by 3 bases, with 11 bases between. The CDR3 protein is CASSLTPSHYEQYF. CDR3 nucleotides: TGCGCCAGCAGCTTGACACCTTCCCACTACGAGCAGTACTTC. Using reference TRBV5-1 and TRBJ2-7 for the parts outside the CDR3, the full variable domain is KAGVTQTPRYLIKTRGQQVTLSCSPISGHRSVSWYQQTPGQGLQFLFEYFSETQRNKGNFPGRFSGRQFSNSRSEMNVSTLELGDSALYLCASSLTPSHYEQYFGPGTRLTVT.

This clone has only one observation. The DNA of the CDR3 is TGTGCCAGCAGCTCGACGGACAGGGGCGAGACCCAGTACTTC. Its translation: CASSSTDRGETQYF. The rearrangement links TRBV7-9 to TRBJ2-5; 9 nucleotides agree with TRBD1. The CDR3 has 14 amino acids. The J segment lost 5 bases and the V segment lost 4 bases, leaving 5 bases of the junction unmatched. Germline lookup yields CDR1 SEHNR and CDR2 FQNEAQ (reference sequence).

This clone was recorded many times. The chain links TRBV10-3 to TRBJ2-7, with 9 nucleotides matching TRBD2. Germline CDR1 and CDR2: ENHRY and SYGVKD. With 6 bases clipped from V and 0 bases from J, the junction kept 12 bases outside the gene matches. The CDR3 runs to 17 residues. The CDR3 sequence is CAIRRGSSGADSYEQYF. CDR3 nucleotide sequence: TGTGCCATCAGGAGGGGGTCTAGCGGGGCCGACTCCTACGAGCAGTACTTC.

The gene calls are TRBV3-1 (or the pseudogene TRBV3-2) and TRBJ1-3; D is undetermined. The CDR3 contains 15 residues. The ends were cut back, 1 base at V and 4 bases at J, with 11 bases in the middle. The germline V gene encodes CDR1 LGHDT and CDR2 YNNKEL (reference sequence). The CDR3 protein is CASSQGTYTGNTIYF. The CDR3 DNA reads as TGTGCCAGCAGCCAAGGCACCTATACGGGAAACACCATATATTTT.

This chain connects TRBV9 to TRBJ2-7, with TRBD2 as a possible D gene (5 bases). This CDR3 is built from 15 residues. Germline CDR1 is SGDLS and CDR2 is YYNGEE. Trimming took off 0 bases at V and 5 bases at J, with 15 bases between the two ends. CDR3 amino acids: CASSVVARGFNEQYF. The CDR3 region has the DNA TGTGCCAGCAGCGTAGTAGCCCGAGGGTTTAACGAGCAGTACTTC.

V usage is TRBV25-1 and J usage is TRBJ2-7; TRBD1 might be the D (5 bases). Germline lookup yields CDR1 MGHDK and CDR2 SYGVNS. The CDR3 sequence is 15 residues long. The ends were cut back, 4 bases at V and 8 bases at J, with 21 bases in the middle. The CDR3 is CASSGRGPAVIQQYF. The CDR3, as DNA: TGTGCCAGCAGTGGAAGGGGCCCGGCGGTAATCCAGCAGTACTTC.

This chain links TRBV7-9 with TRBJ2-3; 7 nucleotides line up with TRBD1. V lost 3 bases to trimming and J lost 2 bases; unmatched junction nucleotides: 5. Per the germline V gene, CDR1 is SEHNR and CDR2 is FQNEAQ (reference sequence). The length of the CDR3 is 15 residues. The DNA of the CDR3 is TGTGCCAGCAGCTTCCGGACAGGATTCACAGATACGCAGTATTTT. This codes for CASSFRTGFTDTQYF. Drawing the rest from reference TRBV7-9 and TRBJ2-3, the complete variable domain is DTGVSQNPRHKITKRGQNVTFRCDPISEHNRLYWYRQTLGQGPEFLTYFQNEAQLEKSRLLSDRFSAERPKGSFSTLEIQRTEQGDSAMYLCASSFRTGFTDTQYFGPGTRLTVL.

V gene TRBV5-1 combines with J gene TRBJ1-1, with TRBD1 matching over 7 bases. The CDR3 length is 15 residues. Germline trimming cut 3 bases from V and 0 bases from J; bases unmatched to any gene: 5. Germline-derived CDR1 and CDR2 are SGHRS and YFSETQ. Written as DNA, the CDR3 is TGCGCCAGCAGCTCAGGGACAGTTATGAACACTGAAGCTTTCTTT. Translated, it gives CASSSGTVMNTEAFF. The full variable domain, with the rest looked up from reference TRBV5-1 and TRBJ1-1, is KAGVTQTPRYLIKTRGQQVTLSCSPISGHRSVSWYQQTPGQGLQFLFEYFSETQRNKGNFPGRFSGRQFSNSRSEMNVSTLELGDSALYLCASSSGTVMNTEAFFGQGTRLTVV.

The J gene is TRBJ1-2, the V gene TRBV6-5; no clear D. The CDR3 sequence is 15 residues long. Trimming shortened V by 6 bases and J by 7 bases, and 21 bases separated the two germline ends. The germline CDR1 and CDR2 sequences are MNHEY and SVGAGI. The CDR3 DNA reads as TGTGCCAGCAGACCGACCGGGTCAAGCGCTTCTGGCTACACCTTC. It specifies CASRPTGSSASGYTF.

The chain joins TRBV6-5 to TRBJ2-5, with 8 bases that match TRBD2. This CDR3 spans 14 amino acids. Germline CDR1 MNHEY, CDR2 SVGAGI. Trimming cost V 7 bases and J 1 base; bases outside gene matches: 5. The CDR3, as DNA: TGTGCCAGCATTAGCGGGGACACCCAAGAGACCCAGTACTTC. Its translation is CASISGDTQETQYF.